What follows are 26 T cell receptor beta chains derived from one specimen sequenced in a study of CD8 T cells in Susac syndrome. Random hexamers primed reverse transcription of roughly 0.5 to 1 ug RNA. TCRdb analysed the immunoSEQ multiplex PCR reads with MiXCR anew, one entry per CDR3 protein. Of about 130,000 distinct CDR3 sequences in the sample, just under 95% were seen once. Sequenced input: CD8+ T cells from PBMCs. These receptor sequences come from a human donor with Susac syndrome.

V usage is TRBV27 and J usage is TRBJ1-2; 8 nucleotides align to TRBD1. Trimming took 9 bases from V and 2 from J; bases not matched to a gene: 5. The CDR3 has 13 amino acids. CDR1 MNHEY and CDR2 SMNVEV come from the germline V gene (reference sequence). CDR3: CARRTGRNYGYTF. The CDR3 coding sequence is TGTGCCAGGCGGACAGGGCGCAACTATGGCTACACCTTC.

In the case of this clonotype: One end of the junction fails to match germline, which may point to a read error. V usage is TRBV4-1 and J usage is TRBJ2-3, with 7 bases lining up with TRBD1. The CDR3 is 14 residues long. Germline CDR1 reads MGHRA; CDR2 reads YSYEKL. The CDR3 is CASSPGQGTDTQYF. The CDR3, as DNA: TGTGCCAGCTCACCCGGACAGGGCACAGATACGCAGTATTTT.

This sequence joins TRBV20-1 and TRBJ2-3, with TRBD2 matching 9 bases. Per germline, CDR1 DFQATT and CDR2 SNEGSKA (reference sequence). The CDR3 contains 18 residues. The trim removed 6 bases at V and 3 bases at J, leaving 19 bases unmatched. The CDR3 protein is CSARSPGLADPLTDTQYF. The CDR3 region has the DNA TGCAGTGCGAGGAGCCCGGGACTAGCCGATCCTTTGACAGATACGCAGTATTTT.

The genes are TRBV19 and TRBJ1-1, with a tentative D call TRBD1 (5 bases). V dropped 5 bases and J dropped 6 bases, with 10 bases sitting between them. Germline V CDR1 and CDR2: LNHDA, SQIVND (reference sequence). The CDR3 contains 12 residues. The CDR3 here is CASSQGGAEAFF. CDR3 nucleotide sequence: TGTGCCAGTAGTCAGGGCGGCGCTGAAGCTTTCTTT.

The J gene is TRBJ2-2, the V gene TRBV4-1; tentative D call: TRBD1 (6 bases). Trimming shortened V by 0 bases and J by 8 bases, and 13 bases separated the two germline ends. CDR3 length equals 15 residues. Germline lookup yields CDR1 MGHRA and CDR2 YSYEKL. The CDR3 DNA sequence: TGCGCCAGCAGCCAAGAGGGGGCACCCACTGGGGAGCTGTTTTTT. This sequence encodes CASSQEGAPTGELFF.

The chain joins TRBV14 to TRBJ2-7; 8 bases agree with TRBD1. Per germline, CDR1 SGHDN and CDR2 FVKESK. The CDR3 is 16 amino acids. Trimming took 4 bases from V and 3 from J; bases not matched to a gene: 11. CDR3 DNA sequence: TGTGCCAGCAGCCGTGGACAGGGCCCACGGCTCTACGAGCAGTACTTC. It translates to CASSRGQGPRLYEQYF.

The chain couples TRBV6-6 to TRBJ2-1; 8 bases match TRBD2. CDR1 and CDR2 from the germline V gene are MNHNY and SVGAGI (reference sequence). After removal of 6 bases from V and 6 bases from J, the junction contained 13 bases not matched to a gene. The CDR3 runs 16 residues. CDR3 nucleotides: TGTGCCAGCAGACCTGGCCGTGGTAGCGGGGTCAATGAGCAGTTCTTC. Its translation is CASRPGRGSGVNEQFF.

The chain is built from TRBV29-1 and TRBJ2-1, with 9 bases that match TRBD2. Germline-derived CDR1 and CDR2 are SQVTM and ANQGSEA. V lost 0 bases and J lost 10; bases outside the gene matches: 7. CDR3 length equals 14 residues. In nucleotides, the CDR3 is TGCAGCGTTGAAGAGGCGGGAGGGCTCTTCGAGCAGTTCTTC. Translating gives CSVEEAGGLFEQFF.

This clonotype was picked up one time. This chain connects TRBV7-9 to TRBJ2-7, with D hard to call. The germline gives CDR1 SEHNR, CDR2 FQNEAQ (reference sequence). Trimming removed 4 bases at V and 6 bases at J, with 10 bases between. CDR3 length: 12 residues. DNA of the CDR3: TGTGCCAGCAGCTCCCTGACCTCCGAGCAGTACTTC. Translated, it gives CASSSLTSEQYF.

The rearrangement uses TRBV5-1 and TRBJ1-2; weak D call: TRBD1 (5 bases). The CDR3 sequence is 16 residues long. V lost 3 bases, J lost 0 bases, and 15 bases lay in between. In germline, CDR1 is SGHRS, CDR2 YFSETQ. The CDR3 protein is CASSWGTATTNYGYTF. DNA for the CDR3: TGCGCCAGCAGCTGGGGGACGGCGACTACTAACTATGGCTACACCTTC.

The rearrangement joins TRBV25-1 to TRBJ2-1; D is unresolved. Germline V gene sequence: CDR1 MGHDK, CDR2 SYGVNS. The CDR3 is made up of 11 amino acids. V lost 7 bases and J lost 5, with 6 bases in between. The CDR3 coding sequence is TGTGCCAGCACTTCGAACAATGAGCAGTTCTTC. It is translated as CASTSNNEQFF.

The chain links TRBV13 to TRBJ2-7; 9 nucleotides agree with TRBD1. The CDR3 is made up of 14 amino acids. Germline V gives CDR1 PRHDT, CDR2 FYEKMQ (reference sequence). Germline trimming cut 5 bases from V and 5 bases from J; bases unmatched to any gene: 7. The CDR3 loop is CASSEGQGKDEQYF. The CDR3 bases are TGTGCCAGCAGCGAGGGACAGGGAAAGGACGAGCAGTACTTC. Full variable domain (rest looked up from reference TRBV13 and TRBJ2-7): AAGVIQSPRHLIKEKRETATLKCYPIPRHDTVYWYQQGPGQDPQFLISFYEKMQSDKGSIPDRFSAQQFSDYHSELNMSSLELGDSALYFCASSEGQGKDEQYFGPGTRLTVT.

The J gene is TRBJ2-5, the V gene TRBV24-1; tentative D call: TRBD2 (6 bases). Germline V gives CDR1 KGHDR, CDR2 SFDVKD. The CDR3 has 14 amino acids. V lost 1 base and J lost 3, with 8 bases in between. CDR3 bases: TGTGCCACCAGTGATTTAGAGCGGGAAGAGACCCAGTACTTC. This codes for CATSDLEREETQYF.

The chain employs TRBV27 and TRBJ1-5, with 9 bases fitting TRBD1. From germline, CDR1 is MNHEY and CDR2 SMNVEV (reference sequence). Trimming cost V 2 bases and J 1 base; bases outside gene matches: 3. CDR3 length: 16 residues. In DNA form, the CDR3 reads TGTGCCAGCAGTTTAGAAGGGACAGGGAGCAATCAGCCCCAGCATTTT. Translated: CASSLEGTGSNQPQHF.

This sequence joins TRBV15 and TRBJ2-7; D perhaps matches TRBD1 (6 bases). The length of the CDR3 is 15 residues. V gave up 4 bases and J gave up 6 bases, with 19 bases separating them. Germline CDR1 and CDR2: LNHNV and YYDKDF (reference sequence). CDR3 in amino acids: CATSNPQGNLTEQYF. For the CDR3, the DNA is TGTGCCACCAGCAACCCCCAGGGGAACCTTACCGAGCAGTACTTC.

The chain joins TRBV15 to TRBJ2-1; 7 bases are shared with TRBD2. Trimming cost V 0 bases and J 8 bases; bases outside gene matches: 10. The CDR3 runs 16 residues. CDR1 and CDR2 from the germline V gene are LNHNV and YYDKDF (reference sequence). The CDR3 DNA sequence: TGTGCCACCAGCAGAGACGGAGCGGGAAGGCTAGATGAGCAGTTCTTC. Amino acids: CATSRDGAGRLDEQFF.

This chain uses TRBV6-1 with TRBJ2-3, with TRBD1 identical over 8 bases. Germline-derived CDR1 and CDR2 are MNHNS and SASEGT. The J segment lost 5 bases and the V segment lost 3 bases, leaving 16 bases of the junction unmatched. The CDR3 length is 18 residues. CDR3 loop: CASSELIYRTGNGDTQYF. In DNA form, the CDR3 reads TGTGCCAGCAGTGAGTTAATTTATCGGACAGGGAACGGAGATACGCAGTATTTT.

This rearrangement joins TRBV27 to TRBJ2-4, with D possibly TRBD2 on 6 matching bases. The CDR3 spans 14 residues. Germline V gives CDR1 MNHEY, CDR2 SMNVEV (reference sequence). V was cut by 5 bases and J by 0 bases, with 8 bases left in between. The CDR3 region is CASSEGGAKNIQYF. CDR3 nucleotides: TGTGCCAGCAGTGAGGGAGGAGCCAAAAACATTCAGTACTTC.

The genes are TRBV6-1 and TRBJ2-6; 12 positions agree with TRBD1. Unmatched junction bases numbered 6, after V lost 7 bases and J lost 2 bases. The CDR3 length is 17 residues. Germline values: CDR1 MNHNS, CDR2 SASEGT. In nucleotides, the CDR3 is TGTGCCAGCATGCCCGGGACAGGGGGCGCTGGGGCCAACGTCCTGACTTTC. The encoded protein is CASMPGTGGAGANVLTF.

The chain is built from TRBV6-5 and TRBJ1-1; possible D gene TRBD1, 5 bases. Germline loops: CDR1 MNHEY, CDR2 SVGAGI. The CDR3 loop spans 17 amino acids. V lost 4 bases and J lost 5, with 23 bases in between. CDR3 nucleotide sequence: TGTGCCAGCAGTTCCGAGATACCCCTGCTCGGGGCGACTGAAGCTTTCTTT. Translation gives CASSSEIPLLGATEAFF.

The chain employs TRBV7-9 and TRBJ2-1, with 9 bases matching TRBD2. The germline CDR1 and CDR2 sequences are SEHNR and FQNEAQ (reference sequence). CDR3 length: 16 residues. V was clipped by 5 bases and J by 12 bases; unmatched bases: 17. The CDR3 nucleotides read TGTGCCAGCAGCCTCAATCTAGCGGGACCGGCCGGCGGGCAGTTCTTC. Translating it yields CASSLNLAGPAGGQFF.

The chain couples TRBV7-2 to TRBJ2-2; D is perhaps TRBD1 or TRBD2 (5 bases each). Looked up from germline, CDR1 is SGHTA and CDR2 is FQGNSA. V shed 3 bases and J shed 3 bases, with 11 bases lying between them. The CDR3 loop spans 15 amino acids. The CDR3 nucleotides read TGTGCCAGCAGCTTCATGGTGGGGGACACCGGGGAGCTGTTTTTT. It translates to CASSFMVGDTGELFF.

The J gene is TRBJ2-2, the V gene TRBV30; 10 bases match TRBD2. The ends lost 0 bases at V and 5 bases at J; junction bases unmatched: 3. The CDR3 has 15 residues. Germline V gene data show CDR1 as GTSNPN and CDR2 as SVGIG (reference sequence). The CDR3 loop reads CAWSVAGGGTGELFF. Written as DNA, the CDR3 is TGTGCCTGGAGTGTAGCGGGAGGGGGGACCGGGGAGCTGTTTTTT.

This chain joins TRBV15 and TRBJ2-7, with D perhaps being TRBD1 or TRBD2 (5 bases each). There are 13 residues in the CDR3. Trimming took off 5 bases at V and 0 bases at J, with 8 bases between the two ends. From germline, CDR1 is LNHNV and CDR2 YYDKDF (reference sequence). The CDR3 protein is CATSRDHSYEQYF. The CDR3 DNA reads TGTGCCACCAGCCGGGACCACTCCTACGAGCAGTACTTC.

This sequence joins TRBV20-1 and TRBJ2-7; TRBD2 matches at 8 bases. V lost 0 bases to trimming and J lost 5 bases; unmatched junction nucleotides: 24. Per the germline V gene, CDR1 is DFQATT and CDR2 is SNEGSKA (reference sequence). The CDR3 length is 20 residues. The CDR3 region is CSARDQLRHSGEPTNHEQYF. In DNA form, the CDR3 reads TGCAGTGCTAGAGATCAATTGAGGCATAGCGGGGAACCTACTAACCACGAGCAGTACTTC.

The chain carries TRBV15 and TRBJ2-2; a weak D match, TRBD2 (5 bases). Germline V gives CDR1 LNHNV, CDR2 YYDKDF (reference sequence). CDR3 size: 16 residues. The germline V and J ends were trimmed by 0 bases and 7 bases, with 15 bases remaining between them. This CDR3 is CATSRDEAGGGGELFF. CDR3 nucleotide sequence: TGTGCCACCAGCAGAGATGAGGCCGGAGGTGGCGGGGAGCTGTTTTTT. The complete variable domain, with remaining parts taken from reference TRBV15 and TRBJ2-2, reads DAMVIQNPRYQVTQFGKPVTLSCSQTLNHNVMYWYQQKSSQAPKLLFHYYDKDFNNEADTPDNFQSRRPNTSFCFLDIRSPGLGDTAMYLCATSRDEAGGGGELFFGEGSRLTVL.